This entry lists 15 T cell receptor beta chains sequenced from one sample in a study of blood T cell repertoires in COVID-19. Only in-frame clones appear in the TCRdb table, and some are missing; sequencing was by immunoSEQ multiplex PCR. The sample consists of roughly 88,000 clones, 75% to 95% of them appearing once. Sequences were obtained from peripheral blood. The receptor set was obtained from a woman aged 45 to 65 in a cohort sampled during active COVID-19.

The chain carries TRBV6-5 and TRBJ2-7; TRBD2 matches at 7 bases. The CDR3 totals 15 residues. V shed 6 bases and J 2 bases; nucleotides not matched to a gene: 10. The V gene's germline CDR1 is MNHEY and CDR2 SVGAGI. The CDR3 region has the DNA TGTGCCAGCAGCCGAACTAGCGACCTAGCCTACGAGCAGTACTTC. Its protein is CASSRTSDLAYEQYF.

The chain has TRBV18 and TRBJ2-5, with 7 bases that match TRBD1. CDR3 length equals 14 residues. The ends lost 6 bases at V and 2 bases at J; junction bases unmatched: 6. CDR1 and CDR2 from the germline V gene are KGHSH and LQKENI. The CDR3 DNA reads as TGTGCCAGCTCCCTCGACAGGGTACAAGAGACCCAGTACTTC. It is translated as CASSLDRVQETQYF.

The J gene is TRBJ1-5, the V gene TRBV2; maybe TRBD1 (5 bases). The CDR3 consists of 14 residues. The ends were cut back, 4 bases at V and 1 base at J, with 8 bases in the middle. Germline values: CDR1 SNHLY, CDR2 FYNNEI. CDR3 region: CASSGQGSNQPQHF. The CDR3, as DNA: TGTGCCAGCAGTGGGCAGGGAAGCAATCAGCCCCAGCATTTT.

The chain has TRBV7-8 and TRBJ2-7; 11 nucleotides agree with TRBD2. Germline V lookup: CDR1 SGHVS, CDR2 FQNEAQ. After removal of 3 bases from V and 3 bases from J, the junction contained 4 bases not matched to a gene. The CDR3 has 15 residues. CDR3 residues: CASSFFTSGSYEQYF. The CDR3 nucleotides are TGTGCCAGCAGCTTTTTCACTAGCGGGAGCTACGAGCAGTACTTC.

The count of this clone is one. The chain links TRBV6-5 to TRBJ2-7, with 9 nucleotides matching TRBD1. The CDR3 loop spans 14 amino acids. Per the germline V gene, CDR1 is MNHEY and CDR2 is SVGAGI. The V segment lost 5 bases and the J segment 4 bases; nucleotides outside the gene matches: 6. This CDR3 reads CASSNDRGGYEQYF. CDR3 DNA: TGTGCCAGCAGTAACGACAGGGGGGGTTACGAGCAGTACTTC.

The chain links TRBV3-1 (or the pseudogene TRBV3-2) to TRBJ1-1; D call uncertain. Trimming pared 0 bases from V and 6 bases from J, leaving 11 bases between. There are 14 residues in the CDR3. In germline, CDR1 is LGHDT, CDR2 YNNKEL (reference sequence). DNA of the CDR3: TGTGCCAGCAGCCAAGATACGGGGTTCGCTGAAGCTTTCTTT. Translation: CASSQDTGFAEAFF.

The sample holds a few counts of this clone. V gene TRBV18 combines with J gene TRBJ2-1, with unresolved D. CDR3 size: 14 residues. Germline values: CDR1 KGHSH, CDR2 LQKENI. V shed 4 bases and J shed 1 base, with 8 bases lying between them. The CDR3 sequence is CASSLTGSYNEQFF. The CDR3 DNA follows: TGTGCCAGCTCACTTACCGGTTCCTACAATGAGCAGTTCTTC.

This clone was recorded a few times. V usage is TRBV4-1 and J usage is TRBJ2-1; 8 bases fit TRBD2. Germline V gives CDR1 MGHRA, CDR2 YSYEKL. Unmatched junction bases numbered 2, after V lost 4 bases and J lost 0 bases. CDR3 size: 15 residues. The CDR3 here is CASSPGTSSYNEQFF. CDR3 DNA sequence: TGCGCCAGCAGCCCCGGGACTAGCTCCTACAATGAGCAGTTCTTC.

This chain links TRBV5-4 with TRBJ2-3, with 15 nucleotides matching TRBD2. Trimming cost V 4 bases and J 5 bases; bases outside gene matches: 5. The germline V gene encodes CDR1 SGHNT and CDR2 YYREEE (reference sequence). There are 16 residues in the CDR3. The CDR3 coding sequence is TGTGCCAGCAGCCGTGGACTAGCGGGAGGGGAAGATACGCAGTATTTT. It is translated as CASSRGLAGGEDTQYF.

This clone turned up a few times. The same CDR3 is also encoded by other DNA sequences in this sample. V gene TRBV5-6 combines with J gene TRBJ2-7; 9 bases fit TRBD1. Germline CDR1 reads SGHDT; CDR2 reads YYEEEE. Trimming removed 3 bases from V and 6 bases from J; junction bases left unmatched: 7. This CDR3 comprises 14 residues. This CDR3 reads CASSWGQGGSEQYF. In DNA, the CDR3 is TGTGCCAGCAGCTGGGGACAGGGAGGTTCCGAGCAGTACTTC.

J is TRBJ2-5 and V is TRBV5-1, with TRBD2 matching over 8 bases. This CDR3 spans 14 amino acids. Germline assignment: CDR1 SGHRS and CDR2 YFSETQ. The ends lost 7 bases at V and 2 bases at J; junction bases unmatched: 7. CDR3 sequence (DNA): TGCGCCAGCTACCCCGGGGGGGTACAAGAGACCCAGTACTTC. It codes for CASYPGGVQETQYF. Complete variable domain (other parts from reference TRBV5-1 and TRBJ2-5): KAGVTQTPRYLIKTRGQQVTLSCSPISGHRSVSWYQQTPGQGLQFLFEYFSETQRNKGNFPGRFSGRQFSNSRSEMNVSTLELGDSALYLCASYPGGVQETQYFGPGTRLLVL.

A single count supports this clone. For the CDR3, the DNA is TGTGCCGGGGGACAGGGTCCGAACTCACCCCTCCACTTT. Protein sequence: CAGGQGPNSPLHF. The V gene is TRBV30, the J gene TRBJ1-6; TRBD1 agrees at 9 bases. The J segment lost 10 bases and the V segment lost 8 bases, leaving 9 bases of the junction unmatched. The germline gives CDR1 GTSNPN, CDR2 SVGIG (reference sequence). This CDR3 is built from 13 residues.

The genes are TRBV5-1 and TRBJ2-7; 11 bases fit TRBD1. CDR3 length equals 14 residues. Trimming cost V 4 bases and J 1 base; bases outside gene matches: 1. CDR1 SGHRS and CDR2 YFSETQ come from the germline V gene. CDR3 sequence reads: CASSGTGGSYEQYF. The CDR3 DNA reads TGCGCCAGCAGCGGGACAGGGGGGTCCTACGAGCAGTACTTC.

The J gene is TRBJ2-2, the V gene TRBV5-1; a possible D gene is TRBD1 (6 bases). This CDR3 is built from 13 residues. Germline assignment: CDR1 SGHRS and CDR2 YFSETQ. V gave up 2 bases and J gave up 6 bases, with 8 bases separating them. This CDR3 is CASSLEGAGELFF. The CDR3 bases are TGCGCCAGCAGCTTAGAGGGGGCCGGGGAGCTGTTTTTT.

The rearrangement links TRBV11-3 to TRBJ2-1; 7 positions match TRBD1. This CDR3 is 16 amino acids long. Germline CDR1 and CDR2: SGHNT and YENEEA. Trimming removed 2 bases from V and 0 bases from J; junction bases left unmatched: 4. This CDR3 is CASSLTGTVSYNEQFF. Here the CDR3 DNA reads TGTGCCAGCAGCTTAACAGGGACAGTCTCCTACAATGAGCAGTTCTTC. The variable domain in full, completed from reference TRBV11-3 and TRBJ2-1, reads EAGVVQSPRYKIIEKKQPVAFWCNPISGHNTLYWYLQNLGQGPELLIRYENEEAVDDSQLPKDRFSAERLKGVDSTLKIQPAELGDSAVYLCASSLTGTVSYNEQFFGPGTRLTVL.